The entry below gives a single T cell receptor (beta chain) sequence along with its context. Its matching antigen is unknown. Germline V gene data show CDR1 as SGHDT and CDR2 as YYEEEE. The J segment lost 0 bases and the V segment lost 5 bases, leaving 14 bases of the junction unmatched. The CDR3 totals 18 residues. These data are taken from a study of CD8 T cells in ankylosing spondylitis. TCRdb used MiXCR to reprocess the 5' RACE reads, holding one entry per CDR3 protein. The sample has about 800,000 distinct CDR3 sequences; 12% are singletons. Study results and limitations: What appeared characteristic of ankylosing spondylitis blood was a TCR beta motif of several highly homologous variants. Enrichment of disease-linked clones was reportedly significant in matched ankylosing spondylitis synovial fluid.

Sequencing was performed on blood, either unsorted or a sorted T cell fraction (not recorded which). J is TRBJ1-5 and V is TRBV5-6; 7 nucleotides align to TRBD1. The receptor comes from a male donor with ankylosing spondylitis. The CDR3 is CASSSTETGTLSNQPQHF. The CDR3, as DNA: TGTGCCAGCAGTTCCACCGAGACAGGGACCCTTAGCAATCAGCCCCAGCATTTT.